These 5 T cell receptor beta chains share one sample of origin, sequenced in a study of CD8 T cells in ankylosing spondylitis. Overall study results and limits: A motif of several highly homologous TCR beta variants was seen as apparently characteristic of ankylosing spondylitis blood.

These TCRs' antigens remain unknown. TCRdb used MiXCR to reprocess the 5' RACE reads, holding one entry per CDR3 protein. This table holds hundreds of thousands of distinct CDR3 sequences, about a sixth found once. Sample: blood, either unsorted or a sorted T cell fraction (not recorded which). Source of these receptors: a male donor with ankylosing spondylitis.

This clonotype was counted a few times. The J gene is TRBJ1-5, the V gene TRBV20-1; D is unresolved. Germline CDR1 is DFQATT and CDR2 is SNEGSKA (reference sequence). V was shortened by 0 bases and J by 2 bases, with 8 bases between the two germline ends. The length of the CDR3 is 14 residues. As DNA, the CDR3 is TGCAGTGCTAGAGATAGGCAGGGCAATCAGCCCCAGCATTTT. It is translated as CSARDRQGNQPQHF.

The chain employs TRBV5-1 and TRBJ2-2, with 8 bases that match TRBD1. Germline lookup yields CDR1 SGHRS and CDR2 YFSETQ. The CDR3 contains 17 residues. The J segment lost 5 bases and the V segment lost 4 bases, leaving 13 bases of the junction unmatched. The CDR3 DNA reads as TGCGCCAGCAGCCCGGTGCGGACAGGGCTTAGTACCGGGGAGCTGTTTTTT. It is translated as CASSPVRTGLSTGELFF.

This clonotype was counted a few times. This chain joins TRBV7-2 and TRBJ2-2; no reliable D call. V lost 5 bases to trimming and J lost 2 bases, with 9 bases between them. The CDR3 length is 14 residues. Germline V gene data show CDR1 as SGHTA and CDR2 as FQGNSA. The CDR3 coding sequence is TGTGCCAGCAGCCCCTACTTCAACACCGGGGAGCTGTTTTTT. Amino acids: CASSPYFNTGELFF.

The chain couples TRBV15 to TRBJ2-1; a possible D gene is TRBD2 (5 bases). V was cut by 1 base and J by 7 bases, with 14 bases left in between. The CDR3 loop spans 15 amino acids. Germline CDR1 LNHNV, CDR2 YYDKDF (reference sequence). This CDR3 reads CATSRGTLRENEQFF. Written as DNA, the CDR3 is TGTGCCACCAGCAGAGGGACCCTCCGGGAAAATGAGCAGTTCTTC.

J is TRBJ2-3 and V is TRBV12-3 or TRBV12-4, with TRBD2 matching 8 bases. The CDR3 extends over 14 amino acids. The V gene end was trimmed by 3 bases and the J gene end by 6 bases; junction bases not matched to a gene: 5. The CDR3 coding sequence is TGTGCCAGCAGTTTGATAGCGGGATTGGATACGCAGTATTTT. Protein sequence: CASSLIAGLDTQYF.